Given below is one TCR beta chain in context. Its specificity is unknown. One end of the junction varies from germline; a read error may be responsible. The germline CDR1 and CDR2 sequences are MNHNY and SVGAGI (reference sequence). This CDR3 spans 16 amino acids. Using immunoSEQ multiplex PCR, the repertoire was profiled, and TCRdb retains in-frame clones only, with some absent. The sample yields roughly 51,000 clones, around 85% seen once. These data are taken from a study of T cell responses to AZD1222 COVID-19 vaccine. Points from the study as a whole: Nearly half of spike-specific TCRs reportedly target unmutated variant regions. Mostly white British, mostly female donors; authors suggested clonal diversity may be underestimated.

Analyses pooled second doses at about 4 or about 12 weeks. The chain combines TRBV6-6 with TRBJ2-2; the D gene is possibly TRBD2 (5 bases). The TCR comes from an adult who received the AZD1222 COVID-19 vaccine. The sample here was peripheral blood, taken 28 days after the second AZD1222 dose. Here the CDR3 reads CASSNSGVTPWGELFF. The CDR3 DNA follows: TGTGCCAGCAGTAACTCCGGGGTAACCCCCTGGGGGGAGCTGTTTTTT.